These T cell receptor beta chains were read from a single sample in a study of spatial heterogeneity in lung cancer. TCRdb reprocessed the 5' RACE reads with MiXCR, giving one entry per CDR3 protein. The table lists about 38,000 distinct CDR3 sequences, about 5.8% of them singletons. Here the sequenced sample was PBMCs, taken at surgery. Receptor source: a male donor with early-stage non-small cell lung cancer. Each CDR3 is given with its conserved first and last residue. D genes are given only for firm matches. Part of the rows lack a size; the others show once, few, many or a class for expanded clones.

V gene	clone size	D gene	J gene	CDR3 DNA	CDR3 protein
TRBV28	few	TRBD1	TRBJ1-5	TGTGCCAGCAAAACAGGGGGCGATAAGCCCCAGCATTTT	CASKTGGDKPQHF
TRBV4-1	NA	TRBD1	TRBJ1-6	TGCGCCAGCAGCCTCCGGGACAGGGATAATTCACCCCTCCACTTT	CASSLRDRDNSPLHF
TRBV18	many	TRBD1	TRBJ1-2	TGTGCCAGCTCACCGGGACAGATGTATGGCTACACCTTC	CASSPGQMYGYTF
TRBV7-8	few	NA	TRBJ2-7	TGTGCCAGCACCAAACTTTCCTGGGTCGGGGGTACCACCTACGAGCAGTACTTC	CASTKLSWVGGTTYEQYF
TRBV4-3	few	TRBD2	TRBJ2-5	TGCGCCAGCAGCCAAGGATGGGGGGGACGCCAAGAGACCCAGTACTTC	CASSQGWGGRQETQYF
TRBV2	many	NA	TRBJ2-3	TGTGCCAGCAGTGAACGAACTAGCACAGATACGCAGTATTTT	CASSERTSTDTQYF
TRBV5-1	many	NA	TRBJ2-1	TGCGCCAGCAGCTTGGTATCGGGGCGCAATGAGCAGTTCTTC	CASSLVSGRNEQFF
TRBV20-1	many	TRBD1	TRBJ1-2	TGCAGGGCAGGGGGACGGAACTATGGCTACACCTTC	CRAGGRNYGYTF
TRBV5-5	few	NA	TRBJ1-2	TGTGCCAGCAGCTTGAGGCAGGACGTCTATGGCTACACCTTC	CASSLRQDVYGYTF
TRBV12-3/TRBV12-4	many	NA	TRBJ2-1	TGTGCCAGCAGTAGGGCCCCAGGGAACTACAATGAGCAGTTCTTC	CASSRAPGNYNEQFF
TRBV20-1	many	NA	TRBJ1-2	TGCAGTGCTAGAGTTCGACATCTACATAACTATGGCTACACCTTC	CSARVRHLHNYGYTF